The sequence of this T cell receptor beta chain was determined in a study of T cell repertoires in cytomegalovirus infection (dated by TCRdb to the late 2010s). For context, the study as a whole: Recently identified HLA-C-restricted CMV epitopes, whose presentation resists viral immunomodulation, were targeted by peptide stimulations together with well-studied HLA-B-restricted epitopes. The HLA type of each donor mattered for the analysis, because public TCR beta signatures pointed to carriage of CMV infection along with the matching HLA type. The investigation overall reported the following: Carriers of CMV infection plus the relevant HLA type were discriminated by the cumulative frequency of public TCR beta family members in the study cohort and in an independent approximately 350-donor cohort. The ex vivo response was dominated by HLA-C-restricted CMV-specific TCR beta clonotypes, which also provided the single most frequent clonotype in two of eight donors.

The treatment or condition label, read with the paper, signifies: in vitro stimulation with specific CMV peptide epitopes to enrich CMV-specific T cells. Notes on this clonotype: The antigen this receptor binds is unknown. Per-base qualities were not stored, and no clone one base away is much larger.

Sequencing was performed on an Illumina HiSeq 1500. TCRdb ran its own pipeline on the public reads, namely fastp trimming at Q25 and MiXCR clone calling, and kept in-frame beta chains. Entries are consolidated by CDR3 protein sequence, retaining the most common genes and DNA. The sample table contains fewer than 1,000,000 distinct CDR3 sequences; only one count was recorded for roughly 30% of them. The ten largest account for about 14% of the sample. V is reduced by 5 bases and J by 2 bases, leaving a spacing of 13 bases between them. The CDR3 runs 14 amino acids, cysteine and valine included. Only the CDR3 DNA is retained, 42 bases long and in frame from the first base. CDR1 and CDR2 (MNHEY, SVGEGT) derive from the germline V gene.

The clonotype comes from a human donor in good health (CMV status not recorded). Some clones in this sample may be carry-over from other donors' samples. This sample comprised cultured CD8+ T cells from PBMCs, obtained from culture after CMV antigen stimulation. Recombination connected TRBV6-2 or TRBV6-3 to TRBJ2-7, and possibly TRBD1, on 5 matching bases. The encoded CDR3 is CASSPLDITYEQYV. The bases are TGTGCCAGCAGTCCCTTGGACATAACCTACGAGCAGTACGTC.